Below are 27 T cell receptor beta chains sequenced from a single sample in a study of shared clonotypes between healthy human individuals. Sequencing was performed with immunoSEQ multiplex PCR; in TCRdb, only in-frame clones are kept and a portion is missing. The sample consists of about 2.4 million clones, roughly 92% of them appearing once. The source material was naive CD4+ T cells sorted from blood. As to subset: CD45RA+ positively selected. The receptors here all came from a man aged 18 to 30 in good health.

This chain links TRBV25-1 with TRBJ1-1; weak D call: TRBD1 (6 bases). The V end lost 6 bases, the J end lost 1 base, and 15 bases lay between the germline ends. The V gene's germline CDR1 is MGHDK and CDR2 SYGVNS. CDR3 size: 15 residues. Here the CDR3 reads CASRSIGQKNTEAFF. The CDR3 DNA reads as TGTGCCAGCAGGTCCATAGGACAGAAGAACACTGAAGCTTTCTTT.

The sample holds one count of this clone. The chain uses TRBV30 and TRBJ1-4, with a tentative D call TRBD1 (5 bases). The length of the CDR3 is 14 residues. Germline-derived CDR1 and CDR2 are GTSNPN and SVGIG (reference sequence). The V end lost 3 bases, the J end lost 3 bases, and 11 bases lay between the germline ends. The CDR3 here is CAWSRGVANEKLFF. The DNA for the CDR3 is TGTGCCTGGAGCCGGGGGGTAGCTAATGAAAAACTGTTTTTT.

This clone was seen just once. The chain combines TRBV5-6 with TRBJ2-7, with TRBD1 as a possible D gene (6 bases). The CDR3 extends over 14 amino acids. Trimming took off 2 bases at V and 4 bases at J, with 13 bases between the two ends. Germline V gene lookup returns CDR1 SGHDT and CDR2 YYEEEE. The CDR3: CASSFTGILYEQYF. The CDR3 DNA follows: TGTGCCAGCAGCTTTACAGGGATCTTATACGAGCAGTACTTC.

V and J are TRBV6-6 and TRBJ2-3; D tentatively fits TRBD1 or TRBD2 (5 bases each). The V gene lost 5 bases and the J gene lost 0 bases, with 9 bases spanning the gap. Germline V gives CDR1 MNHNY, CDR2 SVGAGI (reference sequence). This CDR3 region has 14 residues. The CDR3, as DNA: TGTGCCAGCAGTCGGGGACGGAGCACAGATACGCAGTATTTT. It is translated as CASSRGRSTDTQYF.

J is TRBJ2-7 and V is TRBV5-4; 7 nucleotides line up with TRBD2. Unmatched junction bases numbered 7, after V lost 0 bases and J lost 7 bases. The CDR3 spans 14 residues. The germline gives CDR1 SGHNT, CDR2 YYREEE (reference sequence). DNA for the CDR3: TGTGCCAGCAGCTTGGCGCTAGCGGTAGGGGAGCAGTACTTC. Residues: CASSLALAVGEQYF.

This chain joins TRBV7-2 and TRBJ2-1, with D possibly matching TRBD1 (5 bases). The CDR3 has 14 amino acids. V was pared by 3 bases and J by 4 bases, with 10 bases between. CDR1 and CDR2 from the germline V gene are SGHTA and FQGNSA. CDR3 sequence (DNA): TGTGCCAGCAGCTTTCCAGGGAAGTACAATGAGCAGTTCTTC. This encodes CASSFPGKYNEQFF.

The CDR3 coding sequence is TGTGCCAGCAGTTCGGACGGTCAGCCCCAGCATTTT. Protein: CASSSDGQPQHF. This chain connects TRBV6-6 to TRBJ1-5, with D uncertain. From germline, CDR1 is MNHNY and CDR2 SVGAGI (reference sequence). The CDR3 runs to 12 residues. The V gene lost 4 bases and the J gene lost 6 bases, with 7 bases spanning the gap.

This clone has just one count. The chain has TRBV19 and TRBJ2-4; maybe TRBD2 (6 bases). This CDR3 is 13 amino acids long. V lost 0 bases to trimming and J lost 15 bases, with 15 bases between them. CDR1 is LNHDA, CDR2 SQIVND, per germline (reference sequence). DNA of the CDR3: TGTGCCAGTAGTATAGATGGGGGACTCCAGGCGTACTTC. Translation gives CASSIDGGLQAYF.

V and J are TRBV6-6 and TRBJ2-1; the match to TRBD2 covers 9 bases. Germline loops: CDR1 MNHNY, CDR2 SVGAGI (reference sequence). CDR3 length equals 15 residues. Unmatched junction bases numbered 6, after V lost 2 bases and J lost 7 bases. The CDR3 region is CASSYRASGKNEQFF. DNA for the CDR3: TGTGCCAGCAGTTACAGGGCTAGCGGGAAAAATGAGCAGTTCTTC.

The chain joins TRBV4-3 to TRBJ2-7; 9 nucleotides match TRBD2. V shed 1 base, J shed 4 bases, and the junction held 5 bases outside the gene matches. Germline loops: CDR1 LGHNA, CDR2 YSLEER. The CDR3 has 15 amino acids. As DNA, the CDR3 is TGCGCCAGCAGCCAAGTCCTAGCGGGACCTTACGAGCAGTACTTC. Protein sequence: CASSQVLAGPYEQYF.

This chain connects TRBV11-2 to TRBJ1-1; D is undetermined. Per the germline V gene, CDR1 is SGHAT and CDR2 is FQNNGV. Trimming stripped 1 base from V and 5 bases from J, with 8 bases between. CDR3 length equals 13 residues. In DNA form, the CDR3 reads TGTGCCAGCAGCTTAGGGTCGGGGACTGAAGCTTTCTTT. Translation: CASSLGSGTEAFF.

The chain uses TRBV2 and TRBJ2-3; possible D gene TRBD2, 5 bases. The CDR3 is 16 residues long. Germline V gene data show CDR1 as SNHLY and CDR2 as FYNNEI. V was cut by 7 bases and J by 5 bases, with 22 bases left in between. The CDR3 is CASTRYQRTLGDTQYF. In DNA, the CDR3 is TGTGCCAGCACCCGATACCAACGGACTCTCGGAGATACGCAGTATTTT.

The CDR3 DNA reads TGTGCCAGCAGCTTGACTCCGGGAGGTAATTCACCCCTCCACTTT. This encodes CASSLTPGGNSPLHF. The chain recombines TRBV5-6 with TRBJ1-6; D uncertain. Germline CDR1 and CDR2: SGHDT and YYEEEE. The CDR3 has 15 amino acids. Trimming removed 1 base at V and 6 bases at J, with 11 bases between.

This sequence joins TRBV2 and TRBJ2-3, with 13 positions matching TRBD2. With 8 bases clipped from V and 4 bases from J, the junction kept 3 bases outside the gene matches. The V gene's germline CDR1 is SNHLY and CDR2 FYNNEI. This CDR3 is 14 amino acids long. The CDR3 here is CASGTSGRADTQYF. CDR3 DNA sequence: TGTGCCAGCGGAACTAGCGGGAGGGCAGATACGCAGTATTTT.

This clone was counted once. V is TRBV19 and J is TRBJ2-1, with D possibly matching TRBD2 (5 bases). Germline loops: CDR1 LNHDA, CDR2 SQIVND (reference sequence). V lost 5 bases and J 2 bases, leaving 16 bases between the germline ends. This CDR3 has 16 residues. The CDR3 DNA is TGTGCCAGTAGTTCCCCCCCGGAGCGGCCCTACAATGAGCAGTTCTTC. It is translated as CASSSPPERPYNEQFF.

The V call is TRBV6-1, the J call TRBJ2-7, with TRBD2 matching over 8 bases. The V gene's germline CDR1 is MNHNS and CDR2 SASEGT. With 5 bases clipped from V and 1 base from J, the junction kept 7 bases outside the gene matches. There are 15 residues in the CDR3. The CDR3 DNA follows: TGTGCCAGCAGTTCCGGGGGGGGGCCGTCCTACGAGCAGTACTTC. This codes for CASSSGGGPSYEQYF.

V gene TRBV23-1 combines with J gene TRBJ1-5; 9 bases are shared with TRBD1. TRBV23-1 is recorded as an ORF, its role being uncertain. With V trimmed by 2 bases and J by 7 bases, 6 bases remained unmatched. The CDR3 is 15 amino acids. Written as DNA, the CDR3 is TGCGCCAGCAGTCAAGTGTGGACAGGGGCGCAGCCCCAGCATTTT. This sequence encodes CASSQVWTGAQPQHF.

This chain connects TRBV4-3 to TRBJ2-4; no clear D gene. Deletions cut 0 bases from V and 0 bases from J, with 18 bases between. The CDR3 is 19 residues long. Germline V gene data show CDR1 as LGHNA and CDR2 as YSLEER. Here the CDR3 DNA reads TGCGCCAGCAGCCAAGAGGCCCTCGAATCAGGAATAGCCAAAAACATTCAGTACTTC. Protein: CASSQEALESGIAKNIQYF.

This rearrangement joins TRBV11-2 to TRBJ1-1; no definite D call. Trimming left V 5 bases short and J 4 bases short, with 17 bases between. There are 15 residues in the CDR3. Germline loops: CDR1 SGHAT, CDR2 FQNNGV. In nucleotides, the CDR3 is TGTGCCAGCAGCCTAAATTTGGGTGTTCTCACTGAAGCTTTCTTT. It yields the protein CASSLNLGVLTEAFF.

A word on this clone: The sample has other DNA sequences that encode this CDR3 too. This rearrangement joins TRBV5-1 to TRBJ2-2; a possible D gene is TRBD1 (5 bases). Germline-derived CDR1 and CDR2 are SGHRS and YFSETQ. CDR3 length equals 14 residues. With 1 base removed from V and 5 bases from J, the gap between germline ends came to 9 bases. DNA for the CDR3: TGCGCCAGCAGCTTGCAGGGCGGAACCGGGGAGCTGTTTTTT. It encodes CASSLQGGTGELFF.

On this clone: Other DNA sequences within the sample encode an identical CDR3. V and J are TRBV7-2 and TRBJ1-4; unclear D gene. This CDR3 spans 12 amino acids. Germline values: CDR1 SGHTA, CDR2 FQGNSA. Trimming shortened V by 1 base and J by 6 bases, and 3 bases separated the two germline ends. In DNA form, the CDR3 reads TGTGCCAGCAGCTTAGTGGATGAAAAACTGTTTTTT. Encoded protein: CASSLVDEKLFF.

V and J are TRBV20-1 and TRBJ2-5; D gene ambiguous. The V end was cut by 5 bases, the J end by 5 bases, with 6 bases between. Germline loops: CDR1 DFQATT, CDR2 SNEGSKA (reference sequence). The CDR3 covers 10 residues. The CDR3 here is CSAAIETQYF. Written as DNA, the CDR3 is TGCAGTGCTGCAATTGAGACCCAGTACTTC.

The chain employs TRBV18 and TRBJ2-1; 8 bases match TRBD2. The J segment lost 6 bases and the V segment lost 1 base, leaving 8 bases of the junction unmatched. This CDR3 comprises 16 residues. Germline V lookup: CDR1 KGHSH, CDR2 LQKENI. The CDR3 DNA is TGTGCCAGCTCACCACGCGTAGCGGGGTCTCTCAATGAGCAGTTCTTC. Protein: CASSPRVAGSLNEQFF. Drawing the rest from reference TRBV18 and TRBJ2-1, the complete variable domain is NAGVMQNPRHLVRRRGQEARLRCSPMKGHSHVYWYRQLPEEGLKFMVYLQKENIIDESGMPKERFSAEFPKEGPSILRIQQVVRGDSAAYFCASSPRVAGSLNEQFFGPGTRLTVL.

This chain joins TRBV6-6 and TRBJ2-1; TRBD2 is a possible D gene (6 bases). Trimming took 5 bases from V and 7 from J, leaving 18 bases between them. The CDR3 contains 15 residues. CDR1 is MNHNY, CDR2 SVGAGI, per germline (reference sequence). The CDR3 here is CASSTGDSPMNEQFF. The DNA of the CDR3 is TGTGCCAGCAGTACCGGGGACTCACCTATGAATGAGCAGTTCTTC.

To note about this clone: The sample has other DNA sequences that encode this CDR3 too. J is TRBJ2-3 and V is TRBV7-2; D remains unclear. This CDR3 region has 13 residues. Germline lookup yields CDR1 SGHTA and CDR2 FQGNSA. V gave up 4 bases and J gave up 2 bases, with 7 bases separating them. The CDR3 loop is CASSSPNTDTQYF. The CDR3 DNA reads TGTGCCAGCAGCTCTCCTAACACAGATACGCAGTATTTT.

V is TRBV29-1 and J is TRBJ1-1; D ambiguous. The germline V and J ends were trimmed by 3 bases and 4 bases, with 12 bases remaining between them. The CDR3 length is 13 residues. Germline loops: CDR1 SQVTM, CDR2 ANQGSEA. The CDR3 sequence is CSVDRGSGTEAFF. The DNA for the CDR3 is TGCAGCGTTGATCGGGGTTCGGGCACTGAAGCTTTCTTT.

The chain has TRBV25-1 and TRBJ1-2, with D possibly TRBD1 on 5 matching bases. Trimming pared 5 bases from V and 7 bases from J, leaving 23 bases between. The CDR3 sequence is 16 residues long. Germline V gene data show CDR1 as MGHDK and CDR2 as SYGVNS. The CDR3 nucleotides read TGTGCCAGCAGTCCCAACGCGGGGCAGGGAAAATCTGGCTACACCTTC. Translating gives CASSPNAGQGKSGYTF.